These T cell receptor beta chains were read from a single sample in a study of blood T cell repertoires in COVID-19. The repertoire was sequenced with immunoSEQ multiplex PCR; TCRdb's copy has only in-frame clones and lacks some. The sample contains a few hundred thousand clones, approximately 90% of which appear only once. Sample: peripheral blood. These receptors all come from a man aged 25-45 years with acute or convalescent COVID-19. Both conserved end residues are part of each CDR3. Fields, in order: CDR3 protein, CDR3 DNA, D gene, J gene, clone size, V gene. D genes are given only for firm matches. Clone size is stated in some rows and not others, as once, few, many or a class when expanded.

CDR3 protein: CSVEPQGALGETQYF; CDR3 DNA: TGCAGCGTTGAACCCCAGGGGGCTCTGGGAGAGACCCAGTACTTC; D gene: TRBD1; J gene: TRBJ2-5; clone size: .; V gene: TRBV29-1
CDR3 protein: CASTPWTGGNYGYTF; CDR3 DNA: TGTGCCAGCACCCCATGGACAGGGGGAAACTATGGCTACACCTTC; D gene: TRBD1; J gene: TRBJ1-2; clone size: .; V gene: TRBV6-5
CDR3 protein: CSASVRRVTQYF; CDR3 DNA: TGCAGTGCTAGTGTCAGGAGGGTGACCCAGTACTTC; D gene: .; J gene: TRBJ2-5; clone size: .; V gene: TRBV20-1
CDR3 protein: CASRGTGAPQETQYF; CDR3 DNA: TGTGCCAGCAGGGGGACAGGGGCCCCCCAAGAGACCCAGTACTTC; D gene: TRBD1; J gene: TRBJ2-5; clone size: .; V gene: TRBV2
CDR3 protein: CARQDRGFYGYTF; CDR3 DNA: TGTGCCAGACAGGACAGGGGGTTTTATGGCTACACCTTC; D gene: TRBD1; J gene: TRBJ1-2; clone size: .; V gene: TRBV2
CDR3 protein: CASRAQIGKLFF; CDR3 DNA: TGTGCCAGCAGGGCCCAGATTGGAAAACTGTTTTTT; D gene: .; J gene: TRBJ1-4; clone size: .; V gene: TRBV6-5
CDR3 protein: CASIFGTVNTEAFF; CDR3 DNA: TGTGCCAGCATCTTCGGGACAGTTAACACTGAAGCTTTCTTT; D gene: TRBD1; J gene: TRBJ1-1; clone size: .; V gene: TRBV5-6
CDR3 protein: CASSLQTGVGTDTQYF; CDR3 DNA: TGCGCCAGCAGCTTACAAACAGGGGTGGGAACAGATACGCAGTATTTT; D gene: TRBD1; J gene: TRBJ2-3; clone size: .; V gene: TRBV5-1
CDR3 protein: CASSKERGPRHLQISIQETQYF; CDR3 DNA: TGCGCCAGCAGTAAGGAAAGGGGTCCCCGCCACCTGCAGATATCTATTCAGGAGACCCAGTACTTC; D gene: .; J gene: TRBJ2-5; clone size: few; V gene: TRBV5-1
CDR3 protein: CATAGGTDTQYF; CDR3 DNA: TGTGCCACCGCAGGGGGCACAGATACGCAGTATTTT; D gene: .; J gene: TRBJ2-3; clone size: .; V gene: TRBV24-1
CDR3 protein: CAISGTGDTYEQYF; CDR3 DNA: TGTGCCATCAGTGGGACAGGGGATACCTACGAGCAGTACTTC; D gene: TRBD1; J gene: TRBJ2-7; clone size: .; V gene: TRBV10-3
CDR3 protein: CASSRRDRGGSMNTEAFF; CDR3 DNA: TGTGCCAGCAGCCGCCGGGACAGGGGAGGGAGTATGAACACTGAAGCTTTCTTT; D gene: TRBD1; J gene: TRBJ1-1; clone size: .; V gene: TRBV7-8
CDR3 protein: CASSIGTGHTEAFF; CDR3 DNA: TGTGCCAGCAGTATCGGGACAGGACACACTGAAGCTTTCTTT; D gene: TRBD1; J gene: TRBJ1-1; clone size: .; V gene: TRBV27
CDR3 protein: CASSGGGNQPQHF; CDR3 DNA: TGTGCCAGCAGTGGAGGAGGCAATCAGCCCCAGCATTTT; D gene: .; J gene: TRBJ1-5; clone size: .; V gene: TRBV2
CDR3 protein: CSVLPGLSVTQYF; CDR3 DNA: TGCAGCGTTTTGCCGGGACTTTCGGTTACGCAGTATTTT; D gene: .; J gene: TRBJ2-3; clone size: .; V gene: TRBV29-1
CDR3 protein: CASSYAGTGDKTFF; CDR3 DNA: TGTGCCAGCAGTTACGCAGGGACAGGGGACAAAACTTTCTTT; D gene: TRBD1; J gene: TRBJ1-1; clone size: .; V gene: TRBV6-5
CDR3 protein: CASSQVVAGGPETQYF; CDR3 DNA: TGTGCCAGCAGCCAAGTTGTAGCGGGGGGACCAGAGACCCAGTACTTC; D gene: TRBD2; J gene: TRBJ2-5; clone size: .; V gene: TRBV3-1/TRBV3-2
CDR3 protein: CASSKGLADEQFF; CDR3 DNA: TGTGCCAGCAGCAAAGGACTAGCGGATGAGCAGTTCTTC; D gene: TRBD2; J gene: TRBJ2-1; clone size: .; V gene: TRBV6-5
CDR3 protein: CASSYPNRGEQYF; CDR3 DNA: TGTGCCAGCAGTTACCCCAACAGGGGCGAGCAGTACTTC; D gene: TRBD1; J gene: TRBJ2-7; clone size: .; V gene: TRBV6-5
CDR3 protein: CASSLFLRKREREDTQYF; CDR3 DNA: TGTGCCAGCAGCTTATTCCTCCGTAAGCGGGAGCGAGAAGATACGCAGTATTTT; D gene: TRBD2; J gene: TRBJ2-3; clone size: .; V gene: TRBV7-9
CDR3 protein: CASSPSGQGAGNTIYF; CDR3 DNA: TGTGCCAGCTCACCTTCGGGACAGGGAGCTGGAAACACCATATATTTT; D gene: TRBD1; J gene: TRBJ1-3; clone size: .; V gene: TRBV18
CDR3 protein: CAGGQQMNTEAFF; CDR3 DNA: TGTGCCGGGGGACAGCAAATGAACACTGAAGCTTTCTTT; D gene: TRBD1; J gene: TRBJ1-1; clone size: .; V gene: TRBV6-5
CDR3 protein: CASSAGQGVDGYTF; CDR3 DNA: TGCGCCAGCAGCGCCGGACAGGGCGTGGATGGCTACACCTTC; D gene: TRBD1; J gene: TRBJ1-2; clone size: .; V gene: TRBV5-1
CDR3 protein: CATTFTGLKNQPQHF; CDR3 DNA: TGTGCCACCACGTTCACAGGGCTGAAGAATCAGCCCCAGCATTTT; D gene: .; J gene: TRBJ1-5; clone size: .; V gene: TRBV6-5
CDR3 protein: CASSPGTGGPPYGYTF; CDR3 DNA: TGTGCCAGCAGCCCCGGGACAGGGGGCCCTCCCTATGGCTACACCTTC; D gene: TRBD1; J gene: TRBJ1-2; clone size: .; V gene: TRBV7-9
CDR3 protein: CAWSKGGRRGYGYTF; CDR3 DNA: TGTGCCTGGAGTAAGGGGGGGAGACGTGGCTATGGCTACACCTTC; D gene: .; J gene: TRBJ1-2; clone size: .; V gene: TRBV30
CDR3 protein: CASSLKGGITEAFF; CDR3 DNA: TGTGCCAGCAGCTTAAAAGGGGGTATCACTGAAGCTTTCTTT; D gene: .; J gene: TRBJ1-1; clone size: .; V gene: TRBV13
CDR3 protein: CASSLEEGLETQYF; CDR3 DNA: TGTGCCAGCAGCTTAGAGGAGGGTCTGGAGACCCAGTACTTC; D gene: .; J gene: TRBJ2-5; clone size: .; V gene: TRBV7-8
CDR3 protein: CASGSRGALTDTQYF; CDR3 DNA: TGTGCCAGCGGTTCGCGGGGGGCCCTCACAGATACGCAGTATTTT; D gene: TRBD2; J gene: TRBJ2-3; clone size: .; V gene: TRBV28
CDR3 protein: CASSDMGSGSLDTQYF; CDR3 DNA: TGTGCCAGCAGTGATATGGGTAGCGGGAGTTTAGATACGCAGTATTTT; D gene: TRBD2; J gene: TRBJ2-3; clone size: .; V gene: TRBV6-4
CDR3 protein: CASSLRTGEQPQHF; CDR3 DNA: TGTGCCAGCAGCTTGAGGACAGGGGAACAGCCCCAGCATTTT; D gene: TRBD1; J gene: TRBJ1-5; clone size: .; V gene: TRBV5-8
CDR3 protein: CASKTGGTGELFF; CDR3 DNA: TGTGCCAGTAAAACAGGGGGCACCGGGGAGCTGTTTTTT; D gene: TRBD1; J gene: TRBJ2-2; clone size: .; V gene: TRBV28
CDR3 protein: CASSSGAGATIEGYTF; CDR3 DNA: TGCGCCAGCAGCTCTGGCGCAGGGGCGACAATCGAGGGCTACACCTTC; D gene: .; J gene: TRBJ1-2; clone size: .; V gene: TRBV5-1
CDR3 protein: CASSRTSGYYEQYF; CDR3 DNA: TGCGCCAGCAGCCGGACTAGCGGATACTACGAGCAGTACTTC; D gene: TRBD2; J gene: TRBJ2-7; clone size: .; V gene: TRBV5-1
CDR3 protein: CASSLMGGSYNEQFF; CDR3 DNA: TGTGCCAGCAGCTTAATGGGGGGATCATACAATGAGCAGTTCTTC; D gene: .; J gene: TRBJ2-1; clone size: .; V gene: TRBV7-3